These 14 T cell receptor beta chains came from one sample sequenced in a study of blood T cell repertoires in COVID-19. Repertoires were generated with immunoSEQ multiplex PCR, while TCRdb's copy carries only in-frame clones and drops some. The data contain tens of thousands of clones, about 91% of them singletons. Sequencing was done on a sample of peripheral blood. The receptors shown here come from an older woman with acute or convalescent COVID-19.

A single count supports this clone. The chain couples TRBV6-6 to TRBJ1-6; a weak D match, TRBD1 (5 bases). The CDR3 extends over 16 amino acids. Trimming stripped 6 bases from V and 3 bases from J, with 15 bases between. Per the germline V gene, CDR1 is MNHNY and CDR2 is SVGAGI (reference sequence). For the CDR3, the DNA is TGTGCCAGCAGGACCTCAGACAGAAACTATAATTCACCCCTCCACTTT. Translating it yields CASRTSDRNYNSPLHF.

The chain links TRBV6-1 to TRBJ1-4; D unresolved. Germline CDR1 reads MNHNS; CDR2 reads SASEGT. Trimming stripped 2 bases from V and 5 bases from J, with 9 bases between. There are 14 residues in the CDR3. CDR3 sequence: CASSEQRQNEKLFF. CDR3 nucleotides: TGTGCCAGCAGTGAACAGAGGCAGAATGAAAAACTGTTTTTT.

This chain joins TRBV7-2 and TRBJ2-3; 11 positions agree with TRBD2. The V gene's germline CDR1 is SGHTA and CDR2 FQGNSA. This CDR3 has 17 amino acids. After removal of 1 base from V and 3 bases from J, the junction contained 6 bases not matched to a gene. The CDR3 sequence: CASSLDPSGGMTDTQYF. The CDR3 bases are TGTGCCAGCAGCTTAGATCCTAGCGGGGGGATGACAGATACGCAGTATTTT.

The rearrangement links TRBV5-6 to TRBJ2-1, with unresolved D. The CDR3 loop spans 12 amino acids. Trimming pared 3 bases from V and 9 bases from J, leaving 10 bases between. The germline V gene encodes CDR1 SGHDT and CDR2 YYEEEE. The DNA for the CDR3 is TGTGCCAGCAGCTACCAGAATTTTGAGCAGTTCTTC. It yields the protein CASSYQNFEQFF.

V usage is TRBV2 and J usage is TRBJ2-5; 8 positions agree with TRBD1. Germline CDR1 reads SNHLY; CDR2 reads FYNNEI. CDR3 length: 18 amino acids. Losses at the gene ends were 7 bases for V and 2 bases for J; bases not matched to a gene: 18. The chain's CDR3 is CASKNDPSPGGQQETQYF. The CDR3, as DNA: TGTGCCAGCAAAAACGACCCCAGTCCAGGGGGCCAACAAGAGACCCAGTACTTC.

Here the CDR3 reads CASSYSMTAAQETQYF. Written as DNA, the CDR3 is TGTGCCAGCAGTTACTCGATGACGGCGGCCCAAGAGACCCAGTACTTC. The chain recombines TRBV6-5 with TRBJ2-5; unclear D gene. V shed 0 bases and J shed 1 base, with 12 bases lying between them. The CDR3 loop spans 16 amino acids. The germline V gene has CDR1 MNHEY and CDR2 SVGAGI.

The chain has TRBV28 and TRBJ2-7, with TRBD2 matching 8 bases. The CDR3 has 14 residues. Germline V gene lookup returns CDR1 MDHEN and CDR2 SYDVKM. V gave up 2 bases and J gave up 5 bases; unmatched junction bases: 5. CDR3: CASSLPGGPHEQYF. The CDR3 coding sequence is TGTGCCAGCAGTTTACCGGGAGGGCCTCACGAGCAGTACTTC.

The gene calls are TRBV3-1 (or the pseudogene TRBV3-2) and TRBJ2-7; 10 bases match TRBD1. CDR1 is LGHDT, CDR2 YNNKEL, per germline (reference sequence). The V gene end was trimmed by 8 bases and the J gene end by 0 bases; junction bases not matched to a gene: 16. The CDR3 has 18 amino acids. The CDR3 DNA sequence: TGTGCCAGCGGATCGACAGGGGGCGCAAGTTTCTGCTCCTACGAGCAGTACTTC. Protein sequence: CASGSTGGASFCSYEQYF.

The chain combines TRBV9 with TRBJ2-7; 10 bases line up with TRBD2. The CDR3 runs 15 residues. The V gene end was trimmed by 3 bases and the J gene end by 4 bases; junction bases not matched to a gene: 7. Germline V lookup: CDR1 SGDLS, CDR2 YYNGEE. CDR3 DNA: TGTGCCAGCAGCGGCGGGACTAGCGCGACTTACGAGCAGTACTTC. It yields the protein CASSGGTSATYEQYF.

The chain combines TRBV7-2 with TRBJ2-2, with D possibly matching TRBD1 (5 bases). Germline CDR1 reads SGHTA; CDR2 reads FQGNSA. The V gene lost 5 bases and the J gene lost 8 bases, with 15 bases spanning the gap. The CDR3 sequence is 14 residues long. The CDR3 sequence: CASSIGASQGELFF. The CDR3 bases are TGTGCCAGCAGCATAGGGGCTTCACAAGGGGAGCTGTTTTTT.

V and J are TRBV5-4 and TRBJ2-7; D is ambiguous. Trimming left V 4 bases short and J 2 bases short, with 13 bases between. CDR3 length: 14 residues. In germline, CDR1 is SGHNT, CDR2 YYREEE (reference sequence). The CDR3 reads CASSPPTDTYEQYF. Written as DNA, the CDR3 is TGTGCCAGCAGCCCCCCTACAGATACCTACGAGCAGTACTTC.

The CDR3 sequence is CASRDLGRQYF. The CDR3 DNA follows: TGTGCCAGCAGGGACCTCGGGAGGCAGTACTTC. This chain joins TRBV2 and TRBJ2-7; tentative D call: TRBD2 (6 bases). V lost 6 bases and J lost 9, with 12 bases in between. Germline V lookup: CDR1 SNHLY, CDR2 FYNNEI. This CDR3 comprises 11 residues.

This chain uses TRBV18 with TRBJ1-6; TRBD1 matches 10 bases. Germline V gene sequence: CDR1 KGHSH, CDR2 LQKENI. The CDR3 length is 15 residues. Losses at the gene ends were 5 bases for V and 7 bases for J; bases not matched to a gene: 5. CDR3 sequence reads: CASSAGTGENSPLHF. CDR3 nucleotides: TGTGCCAGCTCAGCCGGGACAGGGGAAAATTCACCCCTCCACTTT.

The chain combines TRBV6-5 with TRBJ1-3; TRBD1 agrees at 9 bases. Per the germline V gene, CDR1 is MNHEY and CDR2 is SVGAGI. The CDR3 length is 14 residues. V shed 6 bases, J shed 3 bases, and the junction held 3 bases outside the gene matches. CDR3 amino acids: CASSRDRVGNTIYF. Here the CDR3 DNA reads TGTGCCAGCAGCCGGGACAGGGTTGGAAACACCATATATTTT.